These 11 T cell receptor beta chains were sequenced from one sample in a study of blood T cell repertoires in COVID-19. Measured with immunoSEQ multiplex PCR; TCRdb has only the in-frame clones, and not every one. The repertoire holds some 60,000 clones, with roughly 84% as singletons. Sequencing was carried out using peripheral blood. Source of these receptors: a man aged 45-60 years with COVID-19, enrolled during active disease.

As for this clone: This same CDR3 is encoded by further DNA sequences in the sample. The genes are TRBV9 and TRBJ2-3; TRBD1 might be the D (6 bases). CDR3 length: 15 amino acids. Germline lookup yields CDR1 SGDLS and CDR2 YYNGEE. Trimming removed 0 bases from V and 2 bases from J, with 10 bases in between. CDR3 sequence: CASSVGGRHTDTQYF. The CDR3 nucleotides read TGTGCCAGCAGCGTAGGGGGGCGGCACACAGATACGCAGTATTTT.

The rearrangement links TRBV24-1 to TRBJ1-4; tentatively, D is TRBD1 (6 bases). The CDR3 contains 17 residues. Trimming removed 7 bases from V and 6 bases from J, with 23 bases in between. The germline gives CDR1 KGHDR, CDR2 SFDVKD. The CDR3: CATRSPGEQLADEKLFF. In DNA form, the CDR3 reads TGTGCCACCAGATCCCCAGGGGAGCAACTAGCGGATGAAAAACTGTTTTTT.

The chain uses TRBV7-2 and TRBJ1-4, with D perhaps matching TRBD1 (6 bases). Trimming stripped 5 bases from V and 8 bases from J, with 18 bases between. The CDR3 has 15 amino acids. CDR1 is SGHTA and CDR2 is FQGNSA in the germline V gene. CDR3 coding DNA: TGTGCCAGCAGCCCTCGGGTGGGGGCGAGCGAAAAACTGTTTTTT. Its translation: CASSPRVGASEKLFF.

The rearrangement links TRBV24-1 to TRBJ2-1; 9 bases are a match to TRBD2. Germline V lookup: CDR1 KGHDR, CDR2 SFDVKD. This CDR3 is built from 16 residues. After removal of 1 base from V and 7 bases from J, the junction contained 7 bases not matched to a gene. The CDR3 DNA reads TGTGCCACCAGTGATTTCCGGCGGGAGGGCCTAAATGAGCAGTTCTTC. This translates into CATSDFRREGLNEQFF.

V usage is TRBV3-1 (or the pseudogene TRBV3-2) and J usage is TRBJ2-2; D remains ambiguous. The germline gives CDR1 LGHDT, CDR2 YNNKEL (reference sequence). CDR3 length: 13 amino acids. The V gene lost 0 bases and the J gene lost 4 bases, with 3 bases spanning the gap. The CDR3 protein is CASSQDSTGELFF. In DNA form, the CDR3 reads TGTGCCAGCAGCCAAGACAGCACCGGGGAGCTGTTTTTT.

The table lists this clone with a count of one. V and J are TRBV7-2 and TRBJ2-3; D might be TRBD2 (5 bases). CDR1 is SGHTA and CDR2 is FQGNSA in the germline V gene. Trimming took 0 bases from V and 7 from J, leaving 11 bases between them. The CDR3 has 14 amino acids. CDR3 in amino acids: CASSLAAGQNTQYF. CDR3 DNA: TGTGCCAGCAGCTTAGCTGCGGGTCAGAATACGCAGTATTTT.

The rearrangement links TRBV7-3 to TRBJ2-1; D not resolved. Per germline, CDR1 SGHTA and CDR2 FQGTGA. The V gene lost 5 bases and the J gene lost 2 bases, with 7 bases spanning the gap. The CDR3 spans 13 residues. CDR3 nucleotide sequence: TGTGCCAGCAGCGCACGCGCCTACAATGAGCAGTTCTTC. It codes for CASSARAYNEQFF.

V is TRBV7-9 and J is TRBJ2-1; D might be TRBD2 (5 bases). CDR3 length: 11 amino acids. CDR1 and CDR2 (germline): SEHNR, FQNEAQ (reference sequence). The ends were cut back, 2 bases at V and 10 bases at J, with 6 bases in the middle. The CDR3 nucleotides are TGTGCCAGCAGCTTAACGGGGGAGCAGTTCTTC. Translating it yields CASSLTGEQFF.

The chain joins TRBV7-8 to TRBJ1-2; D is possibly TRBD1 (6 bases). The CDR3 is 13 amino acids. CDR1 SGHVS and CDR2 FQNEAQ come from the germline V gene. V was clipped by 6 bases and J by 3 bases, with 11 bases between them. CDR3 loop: CASSPAGDYGYTF. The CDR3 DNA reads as TGTGCCAGCAGTCCTGCAGGGGACTATGGCTACACCTTC.

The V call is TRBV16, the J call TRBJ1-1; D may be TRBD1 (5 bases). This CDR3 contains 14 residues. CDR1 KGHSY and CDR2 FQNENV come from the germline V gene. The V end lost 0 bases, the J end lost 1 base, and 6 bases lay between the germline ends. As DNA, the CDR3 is TGTGCCAGCAGCCAATCGGGGGGGAACACTGAAGCTTTCTTT. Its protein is CASSQSGGNTEAFF.

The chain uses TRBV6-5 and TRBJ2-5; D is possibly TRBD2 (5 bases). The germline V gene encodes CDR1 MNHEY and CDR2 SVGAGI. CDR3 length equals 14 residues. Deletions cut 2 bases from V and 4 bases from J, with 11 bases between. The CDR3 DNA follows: TGTGCCAGCAGTTACCTGAACAGCGGAGAGACCCAGTACTTC. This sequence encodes CASSYLNSGETQYF.